This TCR beta chain was identified during a study of shared clonotypes between healthy human individuals. General study results and limits: Tissues were not sampled, only blood, and their repertoires likely differ.

Each sample came from a Caucasian adult donor living in Nashville, Tennessee. CD45RA+ naive and CD45RA-negative memory subsets were separated from CD4+ cells. Produced via immunoSEQ multiplex PCR; TCRdb's table is partial and in-frame only. The data contain around 1.1 million clones, around 77% of them singletons. A remark on this clone: No antigen is known for it.

The germline gives CDR1 MNHEY, CDR2 SVGAGI. Trimming cost V 2 bases and J 1 base; bases outside gene matches: 3. The CDR3 is 15 amino acids. The source of this sequence is a man aged 18 to 30 in good health. Some clones in this sample may be carry-over from other donors' samples. The material sequenced was memory CD4+ T cells from PBMCs. As for subset: CD45RA-negative fraction. The chain has TRBV6-5 and TRBJ2-3, with 7 bases aligning to TRBD1. CDR3: CASSYGTARTDTQYF. The CDR3 nucleotides read TGTGCCAGCAGTTACGGGACAGCCCGCACAGATACGCAGTATTTT.